The 9 T cell receptor beta chains given below trace back to one sample, sequenced in a study of blood T cell repertoires in COVID-19. Data came from immunoSEQ multiplex PCR; TCRdb stores just in-frame clones and leaves some out. The repertoire holds about 58,000 clones, with less than 90% as singletons. Material: peripheral blood. These receptors originate from a woman in her 70s with active COVID-19.

The V call is TRBV27, the J call TRBJ2-7; TRBD2 is a possible D gene (5 bases). The CDR3 is made up of 15 amino acids. Germline V gene data show CDR1 as MNHEY and CDR2 as SMNVEV (reference sequence). V was trimmed by 0 bases and J by 3 bases, leaving 12 bases between them. In DNA form, the CDR3 reads TGTGCCAGCAGTTTATCGAGGGCACCGAACTACGAGCAGTACTTC. This sequence encodes CASSLSRAPNYEQYF.

The count of this clone is one. The J gene is TRBJ2-1, the V gene TRBV18; 13 bases fit TRBD2. CDR3 length: 16 residues. Germline CDR1 KGHSH, CDR2 LQKENI. V shed 0 bases, J shed 7 bases, and the junction held 3 bases outside the gene matches. The CDR3 bases are TGTGCCAGCTCACCACCTGGGACTAGCGGGAATAATGAGCAGTTCTTC. Translation gives CASSPPGTSGNNEQFF. The variable domain in full, completed from reference TRBV18 and TRBJ2-1, reads NAGVMQNPRHLVRRRGQEARLRCSPMKGHSHVYWYRQLPEEGLKFMVYLQKENIIDESGMPKERFSAEFPKEGPSILRIQQVVRGDSAAYFCASSPPGTSGNNEQFFGPGTRLTVL.

The genes are TRBV3-1 (or the pseudogene TRBV3-2) and TRBJ1-5; D unclear. The CDR3 is made up of 14 amino acids. Germline-derived CDR1 and CDR2 are LGHDT and YNNKEL (reference sequence). V lost 1 base to trimming and J lost 4 bases, with 8 bases between them. The CDR3 sequence: CASSQGQFNQPQHF. CDR3 DNA sequence: TGTGCCAGCAGCCAAGGCCAGTTTAATCAGCCCCAGCATTTT.

The chain combines TRBV7-3 with TRBJ2-3; TRBD2 is a possible D gene (6 bases). Germline lookup yields CDR1 SGHTA and CDR2 FQGTGA. The CDR3 is 18 residues long. With 4 bases removed from V and 3 bases from J, the gap between germline ends came to 23 bases. CDR3 in DNA: TGTGCCAGCAGCTCCAGAGTGGGACTTTTTGACCCTACAGATACGCAGTATTTT. This codes for CASSSRVGLFDPTDTQYF.

CDR3 residues: CASSLLSDRVMLNTEAFF. The CDR3 coding sequence is TGCGCCAGCAGCTTGCTTTCGGACAGGGTGATGTTGAACACTGAAGCTTTCTTT. The V and J genes are TRBV5-1 and TRBJ1-1, with TRBD1 matching 8 bases. Germline V gene lookup returns CDR1 SGHRS and CDR2 YFSETQ. V shed 1 base and J 0 bases; nucleotides not matched to a gene: 11. The CDR3 has 18 amino acids. Variable domain in full (rest from reference TRBV5-1 and TRBJ1-1): KAGVTQTPRYLIKTRGQQVTLSCSPISGHRSVSWYQQTPGQGLQFLFEYFSETQRNKGNFPGRFSGRQFSNSRSEMNVSTLELGDSALYLCASSLLSDRVMLNTEAFFGQGTRLTVV.

This clone was detected a few times. This chain connects TRBV7-9 to TRBJ1-2, with a weak D call TRBD1 (5 bases). This CDR3 spans 16 amino acids. Germline-derived CDR1 and CDR2 are SEHNR and FQNEAQ (reference sequence). Deletions cut 0 bases from V and 0 bases from J, with 11 bases between. Written as DNA, the CDR3 is TGTGCCAGCAGCTTAGCCGGAGGGACGGCTAACTATGGCTACACCTTC. Protein: CASSLAGGTANYGYTF. The whole variable domain, filled in from reference TRBV7-9 and TRBJ1-2, reads DTGVSQNPRHKITKRGQNVTFRCDPISEHNRLYWYRQTLGQGPEFLTYFQNEAQLEKSRLLSDRFSAERPKGSFSTLEIQRTEQGDSAMYLCASSLAGGTANYGYTFGSGTRLTVV.

V gene TRBV6-5 combines with J gene TRBJ1-6; tentatively, D is TRBD1 (5 bases). Trimming took off 6 bases at V and 6 bases at J, with 15 bases between the two ends. There are 15 residues in the CDR3. CDR1 and CDR2 from the germline V gene are MNHEY and SVGAGI. CDR3 DNA: TGTGCCAGCAGGGCTTTCAGACAGAGTAATTCACCCCTCCACTTT. Amino acid sequence: CASRAFRQSNSPLHF.

V gene TRBV19 combines with J gene TRBJ1-1, with D uncertain. V lost 5 bases and J 5 bases, leaving 12 bases between the germline ends. Germline values: CDR1 LNHDA, CDR2 SQIVND (reference sequence). The CDR3 totals 13 residues. Here the CDR3 DNA reads TGTGCCAGTAGTTCGGCCAGCGGGACTGAAGCTTTCTTT. Its translation is CASSSASGTEAFF. Full variable domain (remainder filled in from reference TRBV19 and TRBJ1-1): DGGITQSPKYLFRKEGQNVTLSCEQNLNHDAMYWYRQDPGQGLRLIYYSQIVNDFQKGDIAEGYSVSREKKESFPLTVTSAQKNPTAFYLCASSSASGTEAFFGQGTRLTVV.

The J gene is TRBJ2-1, the V gene TRBV7-9; D perhaps matches TRBD2 (5 bases). The CDR3 runs 16 residues. Trimming cost V 5 bases and J 6 bases, with 20 bases left between them. CDR1 SEHNR and CDR2 FQNEAQ come from the germline V gene (reference sequence). CDR3 in DNA: TGTGCCAGCAGCCTCCCGAGCGGAGTTTCAACCAATGAGCAGTTCTTC. This codes for CASSLPSGVSTNEQFF.